The subject of this entry is one T cell receptor (beta chain). Being one base from a much bigger clone, this may be a read error. In germline, CDR1 is SQVTM, CDR2 ANQGSEA. This CDR3 contains 16 residues. Alongside a J-beta primer mix, a sample-barcoded 5' primer served in a second PCR lasting about 7 to 12 cycles. In TCRdb, the 5' RACE reads were re-called with MiXCR into one record per CDR3 protein. The repertoire holds some 1,800,000 distinct CDR3 sequences, about two fifths seen once, with 20% to 25% in the top ten. The data were obtained in a study of blood T cells in healthy people across ages. The rearrangement joins TRBV29-1 to TRBJ2-6; tentative D call: TRBD2 (7 bases). The receptor comes from a human donor in good health. The sequencing sample was made of blood. CDR3 sequence (DNA): TGCAGCGCCAGAACTTCGGGGGGCTCTGGGGCCGACGTCCTGACTTTC. The encoded protein is CSARTSGGSGADVLTF.